This paragraph covers one TCR beta chain sequence. The antigen this receptor binds is unknown. No base quality information exists; no much larger clone differs at one position. Other DNA sequences in the same sample also yield this CDR3. Separate from the approximately 670-subject first cohort, the validation cohort of 120 subjects was the group to which the donors belonged. This entry is derived from a study of cytomegalovirus exposure and HLA in healthy donors (TCRdb year 2017). Notes on the research overall: According to a later analysis, one platform produced both the 110 or so validation repertoires and the 666 repertoires of the first cohort. The aim of the study was to test whether cataloging public T cell receptors could identify signatures of past pathogen exposure. Besides the first cohort of more than 650 subjects, a separate validation cohort made up of 90 to 150 different subjects was used. To predict cytomegalovirus infection status, the study combined high-throughput TCR immunosequencing, statistical association of individual TCRs with disease status, and machine learning. The full study reports these points: In both the original and validation cohorts, the classifier was reported to diagnose cytomegalovirus status with high specificity and sensitivity. In vitro tests confirmed that a few of the cytomegalovirus-associated TCR beta chains recognize cytomegalovirus antigens. A later analysis had no HLA typing for the validation cohort, so co-occurrence there was scored across all 130 or so repertoires. Subsequent analysis determined that TCRs grouped into clusters in the first cohort also showed a tendency toward co-occurrence across the 120 or so validation repertoires, and 94% of cluster scores exceeded 0. In the study, about 150 TCR beta chains were listed as associated with cytomegalovirus. While some public TCRs were present in many individuals, most TCR sequences turned up only very rarely across donors. According to the authors, the approach could potentially be generalized to other disease states and immunological phenotypes.

CDR1 is given as SGHDN and CDR2 as FVKESK, both from the germline V gene. The trim is 5 bases for V and 0 bases for J, with a gap of 7 bases between the germline ends. The CDR3 contains 13 residues, cysteine and phenylalanine counted. Only CDR3 DNA remains: 39 bases, in frame from the first base. The receptor library was made with the immunoSEQ multiplex PCR assay. Turning to the authors' computational methods: A statistical classification framework was built for diagnosing cytomegalovirus status from the catalog of TCR beta chain sequences. TCRdb retrieved this table from immuneACCESS and kept in-frame rearrangements only. Not all clones are present; in checked studies, unresolved V genes account for under half, and no reason is known for the remainder. The V and J calls and clone size come from that table; D and trimming were worked out from the DNA. The sample table contains fewer than 250,000 clones; only one count was recorded for around 78% of them. Of the sample, roughly 6% falls within the top ten clones.

The chain was built from TRBV14 and TRBJ1-1; the best D guess is TRBD1, with 6 bases matching. The TCR sequence derives from a young woman in good health and CMV-seronegative. Sequencing used PBMCs. The encoded CDR3 is CASSRGMNTEAFF. The DNA reads TGTGCCAGCAGCAGGGGGATGAACACTGAAGCTTTCTTT.